This record covers a single T cell receptor beta chain. Antigen specificity is unknown. The data derive from a study of beta chain features in type 1 diabetes. Study-wide results and caveats: TCRB CDR3s were moderately but significantly shorter in Type 1 diabetes patients in all four CD4+ subsets. Resolution of whether HLA type affects TCRB rearrangement was not achieved here.

In all sorted populations, purity surpassed 95%. The CDR3 runs to 14 residues. Germline CDR1 is MNHEY and CDR2 is SMNVEV (reference sequence). V dropped 6 bases and J dropped 3 bases, with 15 bases sitting between them. Sequencing targeted expressed TCRB transcripts, as all isolated RNA had been reverse transcribed. Produced via immunoSEQ multiplex PCR; TCRdb's table is partial and in-frame only. Of 120,000 to 150,000 clones in the sample, about 12% were seen once. The clonotype was recovered from a man aged 18 to 29 with type 1 diabetes. The genes are TRBV27 and TRBJ2-7, with a possible D match to TRBD1 (6 bases). Sequencing input: central memory CD4+ T cells from blood. Written as DNA, the CDR3 is TGTGCCAGCAGACCTCGGGACACTGACTACGAGCAGTACTTC. Translation: CASRPRDTDYEQYF.